This T cell receptor (beta chain) was sequenced during a study of T cell responses to AZD1222 COVID-19 vaccine. The protocol was immunoSEQ multiplex PCR, while the TCRdb copy is restricted to in-frame clones and leaves out a portion. The top ten hold around a tenth of the sample, which has about 110,000 clones, about 80% seen once. The CDR3 covers 17 residues. Germline V lookup: CDR1 SGHTA, CDR2 FQGNSA. With 1 base removed from V and 0 bases from J, the gap between germline ends came to 13 bases. This sequence was found in an adult in good health. The sample here was peripheral blood, taken on day 0 of AZD1222 vaccination. This rearrangement joins TRBV7-2 to TRBJ1-3; D ambiguous. The CDR3 region has the DNA TGTGCCAGCAGCTTAGTTGGGGTCGGAGACTCTGGAAACACCATATATTTT. Translating it yields CASSLVGVGDSGNTIYF.